This T cell receptor (beta chain) is from a study of T cell clonotyping in hematopoietic cell transplantation. The CDR3 loop spans 13 amino acids. Germline V gene data show CDR1 as MDHEN and CDR2 as SYDVKM. Trimming left V 8 bases short and J 0 bases short, with 7 bases between. The data were produced by immunoSEQ multiplex PCR, yet TCRdb's version contains in-frame clones alone and is incomplete. Found here are 30,000 to 45,000 clones, around nine tenths of them singletons; the top ten hold about 2%. The TCR sequence derives from a woman in her thirties or forties in good health. Some clones in this sample may be carry-over from other donors' samples. Sequenced material: peripheral blood mononuclear cells. The V call is TRBV28, the J call TRBJ2-2; D remains ambiguous. The CDR3 DNA sequence: TGTGCCAGCTTCACTTCGAACACCGGGGAGCTGTTTTTT. Protein product: CASFTSNTGELFF.